Below, 19 T cell receptor beta chains from the same sample are listed, as sequenced in a study of blood T cell repertoires in COVID-19. TCRdb keeps only in-frame clones here, not all; method: immunoSEQ multiplex PCR. Here the sample spans 300,000 to 400,000 clones, roughly 90% being singletons. Sequenced input: PBMCs or T cells enriched from blood (not recorded which). Source of these receptors: a man in his sixties who had recovered from COVID-19.

The chain recombines TRBV5-1 with TRBJ2-2; D may be TRBD1 (5 bases). The V gene's germline CDR1 is SGHRS and CDR2 YFSETQ. The CDR3 has 14 residues. V was shortened by 4 bases and J by 5 bases, with 12 bases between the two germline ends. DNA for the CDR3: TGCGCCAGCAGCCCCGGACACAGGACCGGGGAGCTGTTTTTT. Translation gives CASSPGHRTGELFF. Supplemented by reference TRBV5-1 and TRBJ2-2, the full variable domain reads KAGVTQTPRYLIKTRGQQVTLSCSPISGHRSVSWYQQTPGQGLQFLFEYFSETQRNKGNFPGRFSGRQFSNSRSEMNVSTLELGDSALYLCASSPGHRTGELFFGEGSRLTVL.

The genes are TRBV5-1 and TRBJ1-1; D ambiguous. The CDR3 is 13 amino acids. Trimming shortened V by 4 bases and J by 1 base, and 8 bases separated the two germline ends. CDR1 is SGHRS, CDR2 YFSETQ, per germline. CDR3 in amino acids: CASSPSGNTEAFF. Written as DNA, the CDR3 is TGCGCCAGCAGCCCCTCAGGGAACACTGAAGCTTTCTTT.

The chain combines TRBV5-5 with TRBJ1-2; no firm D call. Looked up from germline, CDR1 is SGHKS and CDR2 is YYEKEE (reference sequence). CDR3 length: 13 amino acids. V dropped 2 bases and J dropped 7 bases, with 12 bases sitting between them. CDR3 nucleotide sequence: TGTGCCAGCAGCTTAGGCGGGTCTATTGGCTACACCTTC. Protein: CASSLGGSIGYTF.

The J gene is TRBJ1-1, the V gene TRBV6-5; 7 bases line up with TRBD1. After removal of 8 bases from V and 6 bases from J, the junction contained 3 bases not matched to a gene. This CDR3 region has 11 residues. CDR1 MNHEY and CDR2 SVGAGI come from the germline V gene. The CDR3 sequence is CASDRAAEAFF. The CDR3, as DNA: TGTGCCAGCGACAGGGCCGCTGAAGCTTTCTTT.

The chain is built from TRBV5-1 and TRBJ2-1; D not certain. Germline V gene lookup returns CDR1 SGHRS and CDR2 YFSETQ. The ends were cut back, 0 bases at V and 0 bases at J, with 10 bases in the middle. CDR3 size: 16 residues. CDR3 loop: CASSLESYSSYNEQFF. The DNA for the CDR3 is TGCGCCAGCAGCTTGGAGTCCTACAGCTCCTACAATGAGCAGTTCTTC.

The chain carries TRBV9 and TRBJ2-7; TRBD2 aligns across 7 bases. Trimming removed 4 bases from V and 1 base from J; junction bases left unmatched: 11. CDR1 and CDR2 (germline): SGDLS, YYNGEE. CDR3 length: 16 residues. The CDR3 is CASSPLAAGVSYEQYF. The CDR3 coding sequence is TGTGCCAGCAGCCCCCTAGCCGCGGGAGTGTCCTACGAGCAGTACTTC.

The rearrangement links TRBV30 to TRBJ2-5; TRBD1 matches 7 bases. This CDR3 spans 15 amino acids. With 0 bases clipped from V and 5 bases from J, the junction kept 9 bases outside the gene matches. Germline V gene data show CDR1 as GTSNPN and CDR2 as SVGIG (reference sequence). CDR3 nucleotides: TGTGCCTGGAGTGTAGGACAGGCAGTGGGTGAGACCCAGTACTTC. It encodes CAWSVGQAVGETQYF. The full variable domain, in which reference TRBV30 and TRBJ2-5 provide the parts outside the CDR3, is SQTIHQWPATLVQPVGSPLSLECTVEGTSNPNLYWYRQAAGRGLQLLFYSVGIGQISSEVPQNLSASRPQDRQFILSSKKLLLSDSGFYLCAWSVGQAVGETQYFGPGTRLLVL.

This rearrangement joins TRBV15 to TRBJ2-4, with 14 positions matching TRBD2. Germline values: CDR1 LNHNV, CDR2 YYDKDF (reference sequence). After removal of 4 bases from V and 2 bases from J, the junction contained 13 bases not matched to a gene. The CDR3 spans 20 residues. The DNA for the CDR3 is TGTGCCACCAGCACCCCTCCGGGACTAGCGGGAGCAATTTCCAAAAACATTCAGTACTTC. Its translation: CATSTPPGLAGAISKNIQYF.

The genes are TRBV5-1 and TRBJ2-5, with TRBD1 identical over 7 bases. CDR1 and CDR2 from the germline V gene are SGHRS and YFSETQ. V was clipped by 0 bases and J by 3 bases; unmatched bases: 8. This CDR3 is built from 16 residues. CDR3 residues: CASSLDPGQKKETQYF. The CDR3, as DNA: TGCGCCAGCAGCTTGGACCCGGGACAGAAAAAAGAGACCCAGTACTTC.

This clone was counted a single time. V is TRBV29-1 and J is TRBJ2-3; tentatively, D is TRBD1 (5 bases). This CDR3 has 13 residues. The germline gives CDR1 SQVTM, CDR2 ANQGSEA. Trimming took 4 bases from V and 0 from J, leaving 8 bases between them. DNA for the CDR3: TGCAGCGTTGGACAGACTAGCACAGATACGCAGTATTTT. Translating it yields CSVGQTSTDTQYF.

This sequence joins TRBV7-9 and TRBJ2-1; D is undetermined. Trimming shortened V by 4 bases and J by 6 bases, and 13 bases separated the two germline ends. Germline CDR1 reads SEHNR; CDR2 reads FQNEAQ (reference sequence). The CDR3 runs 14 residues. Written as DNA, the CDR3 is TGTGCCAGCAGCTCCCTATCTCGGGTCAATGAGCAGTTCTTC. Its translation: CASSSLSRVNEQFF.

This clone was observed a few times. The chain is built from TRBV15 and TRBJ2-1; D is unclear. This CDR3 spans 11 amino acids. Trimming cost V 1 base and J 9 bases, with 4 bases left between them. Germline CDR1 LNHNV, CDR2 YYDKDF (reference sequence). The CDR3 spells CATSRVSEQFF. The CDR3 DNA follows: TGTGCCACCAGCAGAGTCAGTGAGCAGTTCTTC.

This rearrangement joins TRBV27 to TRBJ2-7, with TRBD2 identical over 9 bases. V dropped 8 bases and J dropped 0; count of bases not matched to a gene: 17. Germline V gives CDR1 MNHEY, CDR2 SMNVEV (reference sequence). This CDR3 is 18 amino acids long. CDR3 sequence reads: CASPGGREGRISSYEQYF. As DNA, the CDR3 is TGTGCCAGCCCCGGGGGGCGGGAGGGCCGGATTAGCTCCTACGAGCAGTACTTC.

This clone was seen only once. The rearrangement joins TRBV9 to TRBJ1-2; 7 nucleotides match TRBD1. The CDR3 runs 14 residues. The germline CDR1 and CDR2 sequences are SGDLS and YYNGEE. The ends lost 4 bases at V and 4 bases at J; junction bases unmatched: 7. The CDR3: CASSLGTEPYGYTF. The CDR3 DNA is TGTGCCAGCAGCTTGGGGACAGAGCCCTATGGCTACACCTTC.

The chain carries TRBV3-1 (or the pseudogene TRBV3-2) and TRBJ1-1, with D hard to call. This CDR3 comprises 11 residues. Trimming pared 2 bases from V and 10 bases from J, leaving 8 bases between. Germline V CDR1 and CDR2: LGHDT, YNNKEL (reference sequence). This chain's CDR3 is CASSQWPAAFF. The CDR3 DNA reads as TGTGCCAGCAGCCAATGGCCCGCAGCTTTCTTT.

This clone was seen just once. The J gene is TRBJ1-1, the V gene TRBV11-2; TRBD1 agrees at 8 bases. The CDR3 is 15 amino acids. Germline assignment: CDR1 SGHAT and CDR2 FQNNGV. Trimming cost V 3 bases and J 4 bases; bases outside gene matches: 7. CDR3 DNA: TGTGCCAGCAGCTTGACAGGGGCGCCCAGCACTGAAGCTTTCTTT. It translates to CASSLTGAPSTEAFF.

This clone was observed a single time. Here the CDR3 reads CASSPDGREGDTQYF. The DNA for the CDR3 is TGCGCCAGCAGCCCGGATGGGCGAGAGGGAGATACGCAGTATTTT. The chain links TRBV5-1 to TRBJ2-3; the D gene is possibly TRBD2 (5 bases). The CDR3 is made up of 15 amino acids. Germline V lookup: CDR1 SGHRS, CDR2 YFSETQ. V gave up 4 bases and J gave up 5 bases, with 17 bases separating them.

The chain carries TRBV6-5 and TRBJ1-6, with D unresolved. CDR3 length equals 14 residues. V was cut by 10 bases and J by 7 bases, with 17 bases left in between. Germline CDR1 and CDR2: MNHEY and SVGAGI. The CDR3 nucleotides are TGTGCCATTAACGCGGCCGCGTCAAATTCACCCCTCCACTTT. The encoded protein is CAINAAASNSPLHF.

CDR3 sequence reads: CASSFLGPNYEQYF. The CDR3, as DNA: TGTGCCAGCAGTTTCCTGGGCCCCAACTACGAGCAGTACTTC. The V call is TRBV28, the J call TRBJ2-7; no definite D call. Germline CDR1 MDHEN, CDR2 SYDVKM. Trimming stripped 3 bases from V and 3 bases from J, with 12 bases between. The CDR3 is made up of 14 amino acids.